This TCR beta chain is from a study of blood T cells in healthy people across ages. Findings of the study overall: Observed TCR beta diversity per million T cells went down as age went up. This fall followed a roughly linear course with age. In long-lived donors, naive CD4+ cell counts and diversity exceeded those of aged donors.

Through a sample-barcoded 5' primer and a J-beta primer mix, a second PCR was run for roughly 6 to 12 cycles. TCRdb reprocessed the 5' RACE reads via MiXCR and lists one record per CDR3 protein. The data hold about 1.8 million distinct CDR3 sequences, with about 50% observed a single time. V was shortened by 8 bases and J by 1 base, with 8 bases between the two germline ends. The CDR3 has 11 amino acids. Germline CDR1 DFQATT, CDR2 SNEGSKA (reference sequence). With regard to this clonotype: What it recognizes is unknown.

This TCR was recovered from a woman in her thirties or forties in good health. The chain is built from TRBV20-1 and TRBJ1-2; D uncertain. Sequencing was done on a sample of blood. The CDR3, as DNA: TGCAGTTCCCAGGATAACTATGGCTACACCTTC. It translates to CSSQDNYGYTF.